The entry below describes one T cell receptor beta chain. Its antigen is unknown. Method: immunoSEQ multiplex PCR; TCRdb's copy keeps in-frame clones and lacks some. The repertoire includes roughly 2.6 million clones, around 90% of them detected once, and 0.13% to 0.15% sits in the top ten. CDR1 and CDR2 from the germline V gene are SQVTM and ANQGSEA. With 7 bases removed from V and 0 bases from J, the gap between germline ends came to 20 bases. The CDR3 covers 16 residues. This specimen comes from a study of shared clonotypes between healthy human individuals. In the study overall: Each donor had three CD4 naive, three CD4 memory, two CD8 naive and one CD8 memory plate.

Points from the study as a whole: In having few donors, the study represented limited genetic and exposure-history diversity. The study found lower generation probabilities in non-shared clonotypes than in those shared by all four donors.

The source of this sequence is a man between 18 and 35 years old in good health. The J gene is TRBJ2-3, the V gene TRBV29-1, with a tentative D call TRBD2 (6 bases). The sample comprised naive CD4+ T cells sorted from blood. As for subset: CD45RA+ positively selected. The CDR3 is CSAPPGVVSSTDTQYF. As DNA, the CDR3 is TGCAGCGCCCCACCGGGAGTGGTATCTAGCACAGATACGCAGTATTTT.